The rows below give T cell receptor beta chains drawn from one sample of a study of OX40 agonist ivuxolimab in advanced cancers. Produced via immunoSEQ multiplex PCR; TCRdb's table is partial and in-frame only. The table includes around 56,000 clones, over 75% detected once. Sample: CD4+ or CD8+ T cells sorted from blood, taken in a trial of the OX40 agonist ivuxolimab. Source of these receptors: an adult with an advanced solid tumor such as melanoma, head and neck, liver or kidney cancer. Each CDR3 is given with its conserved first and last residue. The order of the fields is J gene, V gene, D gene, clone size, CDR3 protein, CDR3 DNA. D genes are given only for firm matches. Clone size, where shown, is once, few, many, or a class for clones that have expanded.

TRBJ2-1 | TRBV10-1 | - | - | CASSELGGGSYNEQFF | TGCGCCAGCAGTGAGCTAGGCGGTGGCTCCTACAATGAGCAGTTCTTC
TRBJ1-2 | TRBV7-8 | TRBD1 | - | CASSLARTGGNYGYTF | TGTGCCAGCAGCTTAGCCCGGACAGGGGGCAACTATGGCTACACCTTC
TRBJ2-1 | TRBV9 | TRBD2 | - | CASSVDSGSGNEQFF | TGTGCCAGCAGCGTAGATAGCGGGAGTGGCAATGAGCAGTTCTTC
TRBJ1-3 | TRBV28 | - | - | CASSSRGLGNTIYF | TGTGCCAGCAGTTCACGGGGTTTAGGAAACACCATATATTTT
TRBJ1-1 | TRBV7-6 | - | - | CASRGGAKAFF | TGTGCCAGCAGAGGCGGGGCCAAAGCTTTCTTT
TRBJ1-5 | TRBV30 | - | - | CAWNEGGLPQHF | TGTGCCTGGAACGAGGGGGGCCTGCCCCAGCATTTT
TRBJ2-5 | TRBV10-3 | TRBD2 | - | CAISEFREAGETQYF | TGTGCCATCAGTGAGTTTCGGGAGGCCGGGGAGACCCAGTACTTC
TRBJ1-6 | TRBV15 | - | - | CATSRGGDLGSPLHF | TGTGCCACCAGCAGGGGGGGGGACTTGGGTTCACCCCTCCACTTT
TRBJ1-4 | TRBV14 | - | - | CASSQRTDHEKLFF | TGTGCCAGCAGCCAACGGACAGACCATGAAAAACTGTTTTTT
TRBJ1-3 | TRBV5-4 | - | - | CASSLAGTPGNTIYF | TGTGCCAGCAGCTTAGCCGGGACTCCGGGAAACACCATATATTTT
TRBJ1-4 | TRBV25-1 | - | - | CATEGMREKLFF | TGTGCCACCGAGGGGATGCGGGAAAAACTGTTTTTT
TRBJ2-5 | TRBV29-1 | - | - | CSVRSGQSHQETQYF | TGCAGTGTAAGATCGGGGCAGAGCCATCAAGAGACCCAGTACTTC
TRBJ1-2 | TRBV6-5 | - | - | CASSYRTILDGYTF | TGTGCCAGCAGTTACCGGACTATCCTAGATGGCTACACCTTC
TRBJ1-5 | TRBV4-1 | - | few | CASSPDSFNQPQHF | TGCGCCAGCAGCCCCGACTCGTTCAATCAGCCCCAGCATTTT
TRBJ2-4 | TRBV5-6 | - | - | CASSPVAKNIQYF | TGTGCCAGCAGCCCGGTCGCCAAAAACATTCAGTACTTC
TRBJ2-5 | TRBV7-9 | - | - | CASAPPGQGETQYF | TGTGCCAGCGCACCACCAGGGCAGGGAGAGACCCAGTACTTC
TRBJ2-2 | TRBV4-3 | - | - | CASSQITGSGELFF | TGCGCCAGCAGCCAAATTACAGGGTCAGGGGAGCTGTTTTTT
TRBJ2-3 | TRBV15 | - | - | CATSPPLRGDTQYF | TGTGCCACCAGCCCACCTCTACGGGGAGATACGCAGTATTTT
TRBJ1-2 | TRBV10-2 | - | - | CASGGLPIGYTF | TGCGCCAGTGGAGGGTTGCCTATTGGCTACACCTTC
TRBJ2-1 | TRBV2 | - | - | CASNTGAYNEQFF | TGTGCCAGCAATACAGGCGCCTACAATGAGCAGTTCTTC
TRBJ1-1 | TRBV2 | - | - | CASQTSPNTEAFF | TGTGCCAGCCAGACATCGCCAAACACTGAAGCTTTCTTT
TRBJ1-3 | TRBV4-1 | TRBD1 | - | CASSQGGGRPFSGNTIYF | TGCGCCAGCAGCCAGGGAGGGGGCCGTCCGTTCTCTGGAAACACCATATATTTT
TRBJ1-1 | TRBV10-1 | TRBD1 | - | CASRIQGFSEAFF | TGCGCCAGCAGAATACAGGGGTTCTCTGAAGCTTTCTTT
TRBJ2-2 | TRBV2 | - | - | CASRGGGTGELFF | TGTGCCAGCAGGGGTGGCGGGACCGGGGAGCTGTTTTTT
TRBJ2-1 | TRBV19 | TRBD2 | few | CASSMISGRGSYNEQFF | TGTGCCAGTAGTATGATTAGCGGGAGAGGGTCCTACAATGAGCAGTTCTTC
TRBJ2-3 | TRBV9 | TRBD2 | few | CASSVTSGSADTQYF | TGTGCCAGCAGCGTTACGAGCGGGAGTGCAGATACGCAGTATTTT
TRBJ1-1 | TRBV5-6 | TRBD1 | - | CASSPGQGRAFF | TGTGCCAGCAGCCCGGGACAGGGTCGGGCTTTCTTT
TRBJ1-1 | TRBV5-8 | - | - | CASSRMGRMGNTEAFF | TGTGCCAGCAGCCGAATGGGCCGCATGGGGAACACTGAAGCTTTCTTT
TRBJ2-7 | TRBV29-1 | - | - | CSVVGSSYEQYF | TGCAGCGTTGTGGGTTCGTCCTACGAGCAGTACTTC
TRBJ1-3 | TRBV11-2 | - | few | CASSSFDSYSGNTIYF | TGTGCCAGCAGCTCGTTCGACAGTTACTCTGGAAACACCATATATTTT
TRBJ1-2 | TRBV9 | - | - | CASSPWTTNYGYTF | TGTGCCAGCAGCCCCTGGACCACTAACTATGGCTACACCTTC
TRBJ2-3 | TRBV9 | - | - | CASSPSTDTQYF | TGTGCCAGCAGCCCTAGCACAGATACGCAGTATTTT
TRBJ1-4 | TRBV9 | TRBD1 | - | CASSVGQGALEKLFF | TGTGCCAGCAGCGTAGGACAGGGGGCGTTGGAAAAACTGTTTTTT
TRBJ1-2 | TRBV18 | - | - | CASWSGSLGGYTF | TGTGCCAGCTGGTCCGGATCTCTAGGGGGCTACACCTTC
TRBJ1-1 | TRBV5-1 | - | - | CASSSSMNTEAFF | TGCGCCAGCAGCTCCTCCATGAACACTGAAGCTTTCTTT